This is a list of T cell receptor beta chains from one sample in a study of T cell responses to AZD1222 COVID-19 vaccine. TCRdb keeps only in-frame clones here, not all; method: immunoSEQ multiplex PCR. This sample has 80,000 to 100,000 clones, with more than 70% found just once. The sequences come from peripheral blood, collected on day 0 of AZD1222 vaccination. These TCRs come from an adult in good health. Each CDR3 is given with its conserved first and last residue. A D gene is named only where the DNA matches it firmly. Only part of the rows carry a size: once, few, many, or a class if the clone is expanded.

j_gene: TRBJ2-2; d_gene: TRBD1; abundance: .; v_gene: TRBV11-1; CDR3aa: CASSSYLGQTTGELFF; CDR3nt: TGTGCCAGCAGCTCCTATTTGGGACAGACGACCGGGGAGCTGTTTTTT
j_gene: TRBJ2-7; d_gene: TRBD2; abundance: .; v_gene: TRBV10-1; CDR3aa: CARTSGGPLEREQYF; CDR3nt: TGCGCCAGGACTAGCGGGGGACCGTTGGAACGGGAGCAGTACTTC
j_gene: TRBJ2-2; d_gene: .; abundance: .; v_gene: TRBV27; CDR3aa: CASSLYGLSIPGELFF; CDR3nt: TGTGCCAGCAGTTTATACGGGTTGAGTATCCCCGGGGAGCTGTTTTTT
j_gene: TRBJ2-5; d_gene: TRBD2; abundance: .; v_gene: TRBV25-1; CDR3aa: CASSGTSGGAGETQYF; CDR3nt: TGTGCCAGCAGTGGGACTAGCGGGGGGGCCGGAGAGACCCAGTACTTC
j_gene: TRBJ2-1; d_gene: TRBD2; abundance: .; v_gene: TRBV6-4; CDR3aa: CASSLLAGGGGEQFF; CDR3nt: TGTGCCAGCAGTTTACTAGCGGGGGGCGGTGGTGAGCAGTTCTTC
j_gene: TRBJ2-2; d_gene: .; abundance: .; v_gene: TRBV5-4; CDR3aa: CASSLMGATAGELFF; CDR3nt: TGTGCCAGCAGCTTAATGGGGGCGACGGCCGGGGAGCTGTTTTTT
j_gene: TRBJ1-3; d_gene: .; abundance: .; v_gene: TRBV3-1/TRBV3-2; CDR3aa: CASSLSGLNSGNTIYF; CDR3nt: TGTGCCAGCAGCCTCTCAGGGCTAAACTCTGGAAACACCATATATTTT
j_gene: TRBJ1-5; d_gene: .; abundance: .; v_gene: TRBV7-3; CDR3aa: CASSLGASQPQHF; CDR3nt: TGTGCCAGCAGCTTAGGGGCGAGTCAGCCCCAGCATTTT
j_gene: TRBJ1-3; d_gene: .; abundance: .; v_gene: TRBV2; CDR3aa: CASSAGVSGNTIYF; CDR3nt: TGTGCCAGCAGTGCAGGCGTCTCTGGAAACACCATATATTTT
j_gene: TRBJ1-2; d_gene: .; abundance: .; v_gene: TRBV6-2/TRBV6-3; CDR3aa: CASSYRLQGYTF; CDR3nt: TGTGCCAGCAGTTACCGGTTACAAGGCTACACCTTC
j_gene: TRBJ2-3; d_gene: .; abundance: .; v_gene: TRBV12-5; CDR3aa: CASAPWGAAGTDTQYF; CDR3nt: TGTGCTAGTGCCCCTTGGGGGGCGGCCGGTACAGATACGCAGTATTTT
j_gene: TRBJ2-3; d_gene: TRBD2; abundance: .; v_gene: TRBV10-3; CDR3aa: CAISEAGGPDTQYF; CDR3nt: TGTGCCATCAGTGAAGCGGGGGGGCCAGATACGCAGTATTTT
j_gene: TRBJ1-4; d_gene: .; abundance: few; v_gene: TRBV4-3; CDR3aa: CASSQDRNSNEKLFF; CDR3nt: TGCGCCAGCAGCCAAGATCGAAACAGTAATGAAAAACTGTTTTTT
j_gene: TRBJ2-2; d_gene: .; abundance: .; v_gene: TRBV5-6; CDR3aa: CASSLGRTPGELFF; CDR3nt: TGTGCCAGCAGCTTGGGGCGGACACCCGGGGAGCTGTTTTTT
j_gene: TRBJ1-1; d_gene: .; abundance: .; v_gene: TRBV12-5; CDR3aa: CASGLGTENTEAFF; CDR3nt: TGTGCTAGTGGTTTGGGGACAGAGAACACTGAAGCTTTCTTT
j_gene: TRBJ1-1; d_gene: TRBD1; abundance: .; v_gene: TRBV19; CDR3aa: CASSINRDRATEAFF; CDR3nt: TGTGCCAGTAGTATTAACCGGGACAGGGCCACTGAAGCTTTCTTT
j_gene: TRBJ2-7; d_gene: .; abundance: .; v_gene: TRBV6-2/TRBV6-3; CDR3aa: CASSLNYEQYF; CDR3nt: TGTGCCAGCAGTCTTAACTACGAGCAGTACTTC
j_gene: TRBJ2-4; d_gene: .; abundance: .; v_gene: TRBV19; CDR3aa: CASLDRKNIQYF; CDR3nt: TGTGCCAGTCTGGACAGAAAAAACATTCAGTACTTC
j_gene: TRBJ1-2; d_gene: .; abundance: .; v_gene: TRBV27; CDR3aa: CASKEGDGYTF; CDR3nt: TGTGCCAGCAAAGAGGGTGATGGCTACACCTTC
j_gene: TRBJ1-1; d_gene: .; abundance: .; v_gene: TRBV4-1; CDR3aa: CASRPGHANTEAFF; CDR3nt: TGCGCCAGCAGACCGGGACACGCGAACACTGAAGCTTTCTTT
j_gene: TRBJ1-5; d_gene: .; abundance: .; v_gene: TRBV3-1/TRBV3-2; CDR3aa: CASSVLGENQPQHF; CDR3nt: TGTGCCAGCAGCGTGTTGGGGGAGAATCAGCCCCAGCATTTT
j_gene: TRBJ2-7; d_gene: TRBD2; abundance: .; v_gene: TRBV6-5; CDR3aa: CASSYREGTDEQYF; CDR3nt: TGTGCCAGCAGTTACAGGGAGGGGACGGACGAGCAGTACTTC
j_gene: TRBJ2-7; d_gene: TRBD2; abundance: .; v_gene: TRBV6-1; CDR3aa: CASSVESGGSPYEQYF; CDR3nt: TGTGCCAGCAGTGTAGAAAGCGGGGGGTCCCCCTACGAGCAGTACTTC
j_gene: TRBJ1-2; d_gene: .; abundance: few; v_gene: TRBV19; CDR3aa: CASSSRDGYGYTF; CDR3nt: TGTGCCAGTAGTTCTAGGGACGGCTATGGCTACACCTTC
j_gene: TRBJ2-5; d_gene: TRBD1; abundance: .; v_gene: TRBV6-1; CDR3aa: CASSEGGTAQETQYF; CDR3nt: TGTGCCAGCAGTGAAGGGGGGACAGCTCAAGAGACCCAGTACTTC
j_gene: TRBJ2-7; d_gene: TRBD1; abundance: .; v_gene: TRBV24-1; CDR3aa: CATSDRTGGNYEQYF; CDR3nt: TGTGCCACCAGTGACCGGACAGGGGGAAACTACGAGCAGTACTTC
j_gene: TRBJ1-1; d_gene: .; abundance: .; v_gene: TRBV11-3; CDR3aa: CASSLVGGTEAFF; CDR3nt: TGTGCCAGCAGCTTAGTGGGGGGAACTGAAGCTTTCTTT
j_gene: TRBJ1-5; d_gene: TRBD1; abundance: .; v_gene: TRBV28; CDR3aa: CASSPDRGSNQPQHF; CDR3nt: TGTGCCAGCAGCCCGGACAGGGGCAGCAATCAGCCCCAGCATTTT
j_gene: TRBJ2-1; d_gene: .; abundance: .; v_gene: TRBV7-3; CDR3aa: CASSLPGAYEQFF; CDR3nt: TGTGCCAGCAGCTTACCGGGGGCGTATGAGCAGTTCTTC
j_gene: TRBJ2-7; d_gene: .; abundance: .; v_gene: TRBV6-5; CDR3aa: CASSSTASSYEQYF; CDR3nt: TGTGCCAGCAGCTCAACTGCAAGCTCCTACGAGCAGTACTTC
j_gene: TRBJ1-1; d_gene: .; abundance: few; v_gene: TRBV6-2/TRBV6-3; CDR3aa: CASSADRSTEAFF; CDR3nt: TGTGCCAGCAGTGCGGACCGTAGCACTGAAGCTTTCTTT
j_gene: TRBJ1-4; d_gene: TRBD1; abundance: .; v_gene: TRBV5-1; CDR3aa: CASSPGQVNEKLFF; CDR3nt: TGCGCCAGCAGCCCGGGACAGGTCAATGAAAAACTGTTTTTT
j_gene: TRBJ1-5; d_gene: .; abundance: .; v_gene: TRBV6-2/TRBV6-3; CDR3aa: CASSYDGIVAQHF; CDR3nt: TGTGCCAGCAGTTACGATGGTATCGTGGCCCAGCATTTT
j_gene: TRBJ1-2; d_gene: .; abundance: .; v_gene: TRBV5-1; CDR3aa: CASRSDLYYGYTF; CDR3nt: TGCGCCAGCAGGTCGGATCTCTACTATGGCTACACCTTC
j_gene: TRBJ1-6; d_gene: .; abundance: .; v_gene: TRBV4-3; CDR3aa: CASSHQVPDSPLHF; CDR3nt: TGCGCCAGCAGCCACCAGGTCCCGGACTCACCCCTCCACTTT
j_gene: TRBJ2-7; d_gene: TRBD2; abundance: .; v_gene: TRBV6-5; CDR3aa: CASSYSGLAGAGEQYF; CDR3nt: TGTGCCAGCAGTTACTCTGGACTAGCGGGGGCAGGGGAGCAGTACTTC
j_gene: TRBJ1-5; d_gene: TRBD1; abundance: .; v_gene: TRBV28; CDR3aa: CASSTRQGYSNQPQHF; CDR3nt: TGTGCCAGCAGTACCCGACAGGGGTATAGCAATCAGCCCCAGCATTTT
j_gene: TRBJ2-7; d_gene: TRBD2; abundance: .; v_gene: TRBV9; CDR3aa: CASSKTSGGVYEQYF; CDR3nt: TGTGCCAGCAGCAAGACTAGCGGGGGGGTCTACGAGCAGTACTTC
j_gene: TRBJ2-1; d_gene: TRBD2; abundance: once; v_gene: TRBV28; CDR3aa: CASSWGGSYNEQFF; CDR3nt: TGTGCCAGCAGTTGGGGGGGGTCCTACAATGAGCAGTTCTTC
j_gene: TRBJ1-2; d_gene: .; abundance: .; v_gene: TRBV14; CDR3aa: CASSRRSYGYTF; CDR3nt: TGTGCCAGCAGCCGTCGGTCTTATGGCTACACCTTC
j_gene: TRBJ2-3; d_gene: .; abundance: few; v_gene: TRBV7-8; CDR3aa: CASSPRTGTDTQYF; CDR3nt: TGTGCCAGCAGCCCCCGGACAGGCACAGATACGCAGTATTTT
j_gene: TRBJ1-5; d_gene: .; abundance: .; v_gene: TRBV19; CDR3aa: CASSIEGDQPQHF; CDR3nt: TGTGCCAGTAGTATAGAGGGGGATCAGCCCCAGCATTTT
j_gene: TRBJ2-7; d_gene: .; abundance: .; v_gene: TRBV2; CDR3aa: CASSDRFYEQYF; CDR3nt: TGTGCCAGCAGTGATCGGTTCTACGAGCAGTACTTC
j_gene: TRBJ2-3; d_gene: .; abundance: .; v_gene: TRBV30; CDR3aa: CAWRDSWATDTQYF; CDR3nt: TGTGCCTGGAGAGATAGCTGGGCCACAGATACGCAGTATTTT
j_gene: TRBJ1-2; d_gene: TRBD1; abundance: once; v_gene: TRBV3-1/TRBV3-2; CDR3aa: CASSLGQLSYGYTF; CDR3nt: TGTGCCAGCAGCCTGGGACAGCTCTCCTATGGCTACACCTTC
j_gene: TRBJ1-6; d_gene: TRBD1; abundance: many; v_gene: TRBV6-2/TRBV6-3; CDR3aa: CASSYVRGQGNFSPLHF; CDR3nt: TGTGCCAGCAGTTACGTGAGGGGACAGGGAAACTTTTCACCCCTCCACTTT
j_gene: TRBJ2-3; d_gene: .; abundance: .; v_gene: TRBV2; CDR3aa: CASPGTDTQYF; CDR3nt: TGTGCCAGCCCAGGGACAGATACGCAGTATTTT
j_gene: TRBJ1-1; d_gene: TRBD1; abundance: .; v_gene: TRBV5-1; CDR3aa: CASSLGGGRMNTEAFF; CDR3nt: TGCGCCAGCAGCTTGGGAGGGGGCAGAATGAACACTGAAGCTTTCTTT
j_gene: TRBJ1-2; d_gene: .; abundance: .; v_gene: TRBV4-2; CDR3aa: CASSPYTQGSYGYTF; CDR3nt: TGTGCCAGCAGCCCGTATACCCAGGGCTCCTATGGCTACACCTTC
j_gene: TRBJ1-4; d_gene: .; abundance: .; v_gene: TRBV6-5; CDR3aa: CASSYSRSSGYEKLFF; CDR3nt: TGTGCCAGCAGTTACTCCCGTTCATCAGGGTATGAAAAACTGTTTTTT
j_gene: TRBJ2-7; d_gene: TRBD1; abundance: .; v_gene: TRBV6-5; CDR3aa: CASSRDSPYEQYF; CDR3nt: TGTGCCAGCTCCCGGGACAGCCCCTACGAGCAGTACTTC
j_gene: TRBJ1-2; d_gene: TRBD1; abundance: .; v_gene: TRBV9; CDR3aa: CASSTRQGGYGYTF; CDR3nt: TGTGCCAGCAGCACCCGACAGGGTGGCTATGGCTACACCTTC